The rows below give T cell receptor beta chains drawn from one sample of a study of T cell changes during pregnancy in multiple sclerosis. Sequencing used immunoSEQ multiplex PCR; TCRdb keeps in-frame clones, though not all of them. This repertoire shows some 74,000 clones, approximately 92% found once; its top ten account for 2.3%. Specimen: peripheral blood, collected before pregnancy. These receptors were collected from a female donor with multiple sclerosis, enrolled in a pregnancy study. Both conserved end residues are part of each CDR3. Each record gives: D gene, clone size, V gene, J gene, CDR3 DNA, CDR3 protein. D genes are given only for firm matches. A row's size may be missing; if present it is once, few, many or a size class.

d_call: -; clone_size: once; v_call: TRBV6-6; j_call: TRBJ2-3; cdr3_nt: TGTGCCAGCAGTGCAGCGGGCGGAACTACAGATACGCAGTATTTT; cdr3_aa: CASSAAGGTTDTQYF
d_call: -; clone_size: -; v_call: TRBV6-6; j_call: TRBJ2-7; cdr3_nt: TGTGCCAGCAGTTCGACAGACTCCTACGAGCAGTACTTC; cdr3_aa: CASSSTDSYEQYF
d_call: -; clone_size: -; v_call: TRBV5-1; j_call: TRBJ1-5; cdr3_nt: TGCGCCAGCAGCTCCGGACAGAGCAATCAGCCCCAGCATTTT; cdr3_aa: CASSSGQSNQPQHF
d_call: -; clone_size: -; v_call: TRBV14; j_call: TRBJ1-2; cdr3_nt: TGTGCCAGCAGCCAAGATTTTAGGGGTATCTATGGCTACACCTTC; cdr3_aa: CASSQDFRGIYGYTF
d_call: TRBD1; clone_size: -; v_call: TRBV5-6; j_call: TRBJ1-5; cdr3_nt: TGTGCCAGCAGCCGGACAGGTCTCCTACGTAATCAGCCCCAGCATTTT; cdr3_aa: CASSRTGLLRNQPQHF
d_call: -; clone_size: -; v_call: TRBV27; j_call: TRBJ2-6; cdr3_nt: TGTGCCAGCAGGGCTCTCTCTGGGGCCAACGTCCTGACTTTC; cdr3_aa: CASRALSGANVLTF
d_call: -; clone_size: once; v_call: TRBV9; j_call: TRBJ2-1; cdr3_nt: TGTGCCAGCAGTGACGACATTGGCTCCTACAATGAGCAGTTCTTC; cdr3_aa: CASSDDIGSYNEQFF
d_call: -; clone_size: -; v_call: TRBV6-5; j_call: TRBJ2-5; cdr3_nt: TGTGCCAGCGGACAGTCATCTCCGTACTTC; cdr3_aa: CASGQSSPYF
d_call: -; clone_size: -; v_call: TRBV28; j_call: TRBJ2-7; cdr3_nt: TGTGCCAGCAGTTTCGTAGGTGGGACAACTTTCTACGAGCAGTACTTC; cdr3_aa: CASSFVGGTTFYEQYF
d_call: TRBD2; clone_size: -; v_call: TRBV30; j_call: TRBJ2-2; cdr3_nt: TGTGCCTGGAGAGGACTAGCGGGAGACACCGGGGAGCTGTTTTTT; cdr3_aa: CAWRGLAGDTGELFF
d_call: -; clone_size: -; v_call: TRBV5-6; j_call: TRBJ1-3; cdr3_nt: TGTGCCAGCAGTAGGTGGGGCGGAAACACCATATATTTT; cdr3_aa: CASSRWGGNTIYF
d_call: -; clone_size: -; v_call: TRBV5-4; j_call: TRBJ2-7; cdr3_nt: TGTGCCAGCAGCCAGGAGGGCCAGGTAGGCGAGCAGTACTTC; cdr3_aa: CASSQEGQVGEQYF
d_call: -; clone_size: -; v_call: TRBV14; j_call: TRBJ2-7; cdr3_nt: TGTGCCAGCAGCCAAGATGGGGCGACTTCCTACGAGCAGTACTTC; cdr3_aa: CASSQDGATSYEQYF
d_call: -; clone_size: -; v_call: TRBV4-2; j_call: TRBJ2-3; cdr3_nt: TGTGCCAGCAGCCAAGGTGTTGAGCGGAGCACAGATACGCAGTATTTT; cdr3_aa: CASSQGVERSTDTQYF
d_call: TRBD1; clone_size: -; v_call: TRBV5-8; j_call: TRBJ1-5; cdr3_nt: TGTGCCAGCAGCTCGACACGGACAGGGGTTGGGGGCAATCAGCCCCAGCATTTT; cdr3_aa: CASSSTRTGVGGNQPQHF
d_call: -; clone_size: -; v_call: TRBV29-1; j_call: TRBJ2-3; cdr3_nt: TGCAGCGCGAGCGGCGCGAGCACAGATACGCAGTATTTT; cdr3_aa: CSASGASTDTQYF